The rows below give T cell receptor beta chains drawn from one sample of a study of T cell repertoires in ileal Crohn's disease. Sequenced by immunoSEQ multiplex PCR; TCRdb stores in-frame clones only, minus some. The table has 500 or so clones, more than 75% seen once. The sequenced sample consisted of ileal tissue. The receptors originated from an adult with Crohn's disease. Both conserved end residues are part of each CDR3.

TRBJ2-2,TRBV2,CASSPGQRKAANTGELFF
TRBJ2-2,TRBV27,CASSPQQGFGELFF
TRBJ2-3,TRBV7-3,CASSVFRGRADTQYF
TRBJ2-3,TRBV7-3,CASSFSTGGSDTQYF
TRBJ2-5,TRBV9,CASSRPSSGSQETQYF
TRBJ2-1,TRBV5-8,CASSVTGSSYNEQFF
TRBJ2-3,TRBV10-1,CASSEGGVMADTQYF
TRBJ1-1,TRBV19,CASRTSPGTEAFF
TRBJ1-1,TRBV2,CASSGRMNTEAFF
TRBJ1-6,TRBV19,CASRLGGNSPLHF
TRBJ2-5,TRBV29-1,CSASGTGGWETQYF
TRBJ1-1,TRBV9,CASSAADRENTEAFF
TRBJ1-2,TRBV28,CASSLGGASGYTF
TRBJ2-1,TRBV28,CASSEPRPGTGVFGEQFF
TRBJ2-7,TRBV4-3,CASSQATGGIYEQYF
TRBJ2-3,TRBV6-1,CASSEWGQGAGTQYF
TRBJ2-3,TRBV28,CASGGSLGTDTQYF
TRBJ2-3,TRBV6-4,CASSDTSGGSTDTQYF
TRBJ1-6,TRBV19,CASSTYRGPVSPLHF
TRBJ1-3,TRBV19,CASSVGTDSGNTIYF
TRBJ1-5,TRBV6-4,CASSDTRGKGRRDQPQHF
TRBJ1-2,TRBV18,CASSPGQGNGYTF
TRBJ2-5,TRBV6-5,CASSQTGYETQYF
TRBJ1-5,TRBV7-2,CASSTTGANQPQHF
TRBJ2-7,TRBV7-9,CASSPWTGALEQYF
TRBJ2-5,TRBV6-6,CATKRVTGQQETQYF
TRBJ2-3,TRBV27,CASSLIPGLGADTQYF
TRBJ1-2,TRBV2,CASSPLTGRYGYTF
TRBJ2-3,TRBV7-9,CASRRGNTDTQYF
TRBJ2-6,TRBV6-4,CASSARTGSGANVLTF
TRBJ1-1,TRBV7-3,CASREGYPHTEAFF
TRBJ2-1,TRBV5-1,CASSHGGAVGNEQFF
TRBJ1-1,TRBV27,CASSIQGGRTEAFF
TRBJ2-1,TRBV6-4,CASSDSPGGNEQFF
TRBJ1-6,TRBV19,CASRRRYRDENSPLHF